This passage covers 26 T cell receptor beta chains from one sample sequenced in a study of blood T cell repertoires in COVID-19. Repertoires were generated with immunoSEQ multiplex PCR, while TCRdb's copy carries only in-frame clones and drops some. Of 240,000 or so clones listed, around 87% are singletons. Sample: peripheral blood. The receptors originated from a man between 60 and 70 years old who had recovered from COVID-19.

The V gene is TRBV18, the J gene TRBJ1-5; tentative D call: TRBD1 (6 bases). The CDR3 loop spans 14 amino acids. V was shortened by 6 bases and J by 7 bases, with 16 bases between the two germline ends. The germline CDR1 and CDR2 sequences are KGHSH and LQKENI. The CDR3 spells CASSPAGALQPQHF. The CDR3 coding sequence is TGTGCCAGCTCGCCGGCAGGGGCTTTACAGCCCCAGCATTTT.

V gene TRBV12-3 or TRBV12-4 combines with J gene TRBJ2-7; TRBD1 agrees at 7 bases. With V trimmed by 4 bases and J by 8 bases, 8 bases remained unmatched. The CDR3 has 13 amino acids. The CDR3 spells CASSSDRESKQYF. The DNA of the CDR3 is TGTGCCAGCAGTTCCGACAGGGAATCCAAGCAGTACTTC.

At least ten counts were recorded for this clone. The V gene is TRBV10-3, the J gene TRBJ1-5, with no clear D. Germline lookup yields CDR1 ENHRY and CDR2 SYGVKD. V was clipped by 6 bases and J by 3 bases, with 6 bases between them. This CDR3 spans 12 amino acids. The chain's CDR3 is CAISPNNQPQHF. Here the CDR3 DNA reads TGTGCCATCAGCCCTAACAATCAGCCCCAGCATTTT.

V and J are TRBV5-5 and TRBJ1-2; tentative D call: TRBD1 (5 bases). The germline V and J ends were trimmed by 7 bases and 8 bases, with 18 bases remaining between them. The CDR3 consists of 13 residues. From germline, CDR1 is SGHKS and CDR2 YYEKEE (reference sequence). CDR3 nucleotides: TGTGCCAGCGAATGGGGGGGAACTGGAGGCTACACCTTC. Its translation: CASEWGGTGGYTF.

This sequence joins TRBV15 and TRBJ2-7; tentatively, D is TRBD1 (6 bases). Trimming stripped 4 bases from V and 0 bases from J, with 13 bases between. Germline-derived CDR1 and CDR2 are LNHNV and YYDKDF (reference sequence). The CDR3 covers 15 residues. CDR3 nucleotide sequence: TGTGCCACCAGCATCGGACAGATTACCTCCTACGAGCAGTACTTC. Translating gives CATSIGQITSYEQYF.

The chain combines TRBV9 with TRBJ1-6; 8 bases align to TRBD1. Germline assignment: CDR1 SGDLS and CDR2 YYNGEE. Trimming took 0 bases from V and 6 from J; bases not matched to a gene: 17. This CDR3 has 20 residues. The DNA for the CDR3 is TGTGCCAGCAGCGTAGCTCCCCAGGGGGCATCTCTAATATCTAATTCACCCCTCCACTTT. Its protein product is CASSVAPQGASLISNSPLHF. Full variable domain (remainder filled in from reference TRBV9 and TRBJ1-6): DSGVTQTPKHLITATGQRVTLRCSPRSGDLSVYWYQQSLDQGLQFLIQYYNGEERAKGNILERFSAQQFPDLHSELNLSSLELGDSALYFCASSVAPQGASLISNSPLHFGNGTRLTVT.

The chain uses TRBV29-1 and TRBJ1-3; D is uncertain. Germline CDR1 and CDR2: SQVTM and ANQGSEA. The CDR3 contains 17 residues. V lost 0 bases to trimming and J lost 0 bases, with 15 bases between them. CDR3 amino acids: CSVEDLRPQSSGNTIYF. The CDR3 DNA reads TGCAGCGTTGAAGATCTCCGCCCACAGAGCTCTGGAAACACCATATATTTT.

The chain carries TRBV27 and TRBJ2-5; 9 bases are shared with TRBD1. This CDR3 spans 14 amino acids. Per the germline V gene, CDR1 is MNHEY and CDR2 is SMNVEV (reference sequence). Trimming cost V 5 bases and J 5 bases; bases outside gene matches: 6. CDR3 sequence (DNA): TGTGCCAGCAGTGCTACAGGGGGCGGGGAGACCCAGTACTTC. Amino acid sequence: CASSATGGGETQYF.

The CDR3, as DNA: TGTGCCAGCAGCCCCTTCGGGCGGGGGGGATCACCCCTCCACTTT. This codes for CASSPFGRGGSPLHF. This chain links TRBV9 with TRBJ1-6; perhaps TRBD1 as D (5 bases). CDR3 length: 15 residues. V lost 4 bases and J 10 bases, leaving 18 bases between the germline ends. Germline V gene data show CDR1 as SGDLS and CDR2 as YYNGEE.

In DNA form, the CDR3 reads TGTGCCAGCAGTGGCGGAGGACTTTTCTATGGCTACACCTTC. It codes for CASSGGGLFYGYTF. V usage is TRBV2 and J usage is TRBJ1-2, with D uncertain. This CDR3 spans 14 amino acids. Germline-derived CDR1 and CDR2 are SNHLY and FYNNEI. The ends were cut back, 4 bases at V and 4 bases at J, with 13 bases in the middle.

This chain joins TRBV4-1 and TRBJ2-3, with 7 positions matching TRBD2. With 3 bases clipped from V and 2 bases from J, the junction kept 5 bases outside the gene matches. The CDR3 covers 15 residues. CDR1 MGHRA and CDR2 YSYEKL come from the germline V gene. DNA for the CDR3: TGCGCCAGCAGCCACGAGACTAGCAACACAGATACGCAGTATTTT. Translating gives CASSHETSNTDTQYF.

The V and J genes are TRBV6-5 and TRBJ2-1; 9 bases map to TRBD2. V lost 9 bases to trimming and J lost 3 bases; unmatched junction nucleotides: 6. CDR1 and CDR2 (germline): MNHEY, SVGAGI. CDR3 length: 14 amino acids. CDR3 protein: CASRPSGVYNEQFF. For the CDR3, the DNA is TGTGCCAGTCGCCCTAGCGGGGTCTACAATGAGCAGTTCTTC.

This chain connects TRBV6-9 to TRBJ1-1; D gene uncertain. CDR1 is MNHGY and CDR2 is SVAAGI in the germline V gene. The CDR3 extends over 14 amino acids. The V end was cut by 1 base, the J end by 0 bases, with 6 bases between. CDR3 nucleotide sequence: TGTGCCAGCAGTTATTTCGCGGTGAACACTGAAGCTTTCTTT. This gives the protein CASSYFAVNTEAFF.

J is TRBJ2-1 and V is TRBV5-1; TRBD2 is a possible D gene (6 bases). Germline CDR1 reads SGHRS; CDR2 reads YFSETQ. The CDR3 is 15 amino acids. Trimming took 0 bases from V and 8 from J, leaving 15 bases between them. The CDR3 nucleotides are TGCGCCAGCAGCTTGGCCAAGGGGCGGGGCGATGAGCAGTTCTTC. This sequence encodes CASSLAKGRGDEQFF.

This chain links TRBV5-4 with TRBJ2-3; weak D call: TRBD2 (6 bases). This CDR3 has 12 amino acids. Germline assignment: CDR1 SGHNT and CDR2 YYREEE (reference sequence). Trimming took 7 bases from V and 6 from J, leaving 12 bases between them. The CDR3 coding sequence is TGTGCCAGCGGGGGGAGATCCGATACGCAGTATTTT. Protein sequence: CASGGRSDTQYF.

The chain employs TRBV7-2 and TRBJ1-1; maybe TRBD1 (5 bases). The germline V gene encodes CDR1 SGHTA and CDR2 FQGNSA. Trimming pared 5 bases from V and 0 bases from J, leaving 19 bases between. CDR3 length equals 17 residues. CDR3 region: CASSTSRTFTLNTEAFF. CDR3 in DNA: TGTGCCAGCAGCACCTCCAGGACATTCACCCTGAACACTGAAGCTTTCTTT.

V gene TRBV27 combines with J gene TRBJ2-5; tentative D call: TRBD1 (5 bases). The CDR3 contains 13 residues. V lost 5 bases, J lost 5 bases, and 12 bases lay in between. The germline CDR1 and CDR2 sequences are MNHEY and SMNVEV (reference sequence). The CDR3 region has the DNA TGTGCCAGCAGTGCCAGGGTAGGGGAGACCCAGTACTTC. It codes for CASSARVGETQYF.

V is TRBV29-1 and J is TRBJ2-7; D might be TRBD2 (6 bases). Trimming left V 7 bases short and J 3 bases short, with 10 bases between. The length of the CDR3 is 11 residues. The germline gives CDR1 SQVTM, CDR2 ANQGSEA. This chain's CDR3 is CSAATSYEQYV. In DNA, the CDR3 is TGCAGCGCCGCGACTAGCTACGAGCAGTACGTC.

The CDR3 nucleotides read TGTGCCAGCAGCGTCCGGGACAGGGATAATTCACCCCTCCACTTT. Its translation: CASSVRDRDNSPLHF. The genes are TRBV9 and TRBJ1-6, with 9 positions matching TRBD1. The junction had 2 bases not matched to a gene; V was cut back by 2 bases and J by 5 bases. Looked up from germline, CDR1 is SGDLS and CDR2 is YYNGEE. The CDR3 loop spans 15 amino acids.

The rearrangement uses TRBV3-1 (or the pseudogene TRBV3-2) and TRBJ2-1; 9 positions agree with TRBD2. V gave up 3 bases and J gave up 4 bases; unmatched junction bases: 7. CDR1 and CDR2 from the germline V gene are LGHDT and YNNKEL (reference sequence). The CDR3 sequence is 16 residues long. DNA for the CDR3: TGTGCCAGCAGCCAGTATGCGGGGGGGCTATACAATGAGCAGTTCTTC. It encodes CASSQYAGGLYNEQFF.

The rearrangement joins TRBV5-5 to TRBJ1-2; D is unresolved. The germline gives CDR1 SGHKS, CDR2 YYEKEE (reference sequence). The CDR3 runs 15 residues. Trimming shortened V by 3 bases and J by 1 base, and 13 bases separated the two germline ends. The chain's CDR3 is CASSSTCSLNYGYTF. The CDR3 nucleotides read TGTGCCAGCAGCTCAACCTGCAGTCTTAACTATGGCTACACCTTC.

The chain uses TRBV15 and TRBJ2-7; maybe TRBD2 (6 bases). The CDR3 runs to 14 residues. Germline V gives CDR1 LNHNV, CDR2 YYDKDF (reference sequence). Trimming removed 3 bases from V and 0 bases from J, with 9 bases in between. The CDR3 spells CATSSISGSYEQYF. In DNA, the CDR3 is TGTGCCACCAGCAGCATTAGCGGCTCCTACGAGCAGTACTTC.

This clone was observed once. The chain employs TRBV25-1 and TRBJ1-4; D is ambiguous. With 6 bases removed from V and 16 bases from J, the gap between germline ends came to 15 bases. Per the germline V gene, CDR1 is MGHDK and CDR2 is SYGVNS. The CDR3 runs 11 residues. This CDR3 is CASSLYSEWFF. The CDR3 DNA reads as TGTGCCAGCAGCTTATATAGTGAGTGGTTTTTT.

V and J are TRBV2 and TRBJ2-5, with D maybe TRBD2 (5 bases). Germline CDR1 reads SNHLY; CDR2 reads FYNNEI. V shed 8 bases and J shed 7 bases, with 14 bases lying between them. The CDR3 is 12 residues long. This CDR3 is CASRASGVTQYF. CDR3 nucleotide sequence: TGTGCCAGCCGTGCCTCCGGGGTGACCCAGTACTTC.

The rearrangement uses TRBV6-6 and TRBJ2-3, with D possibly matching TRBD2 (6 bases). Per the germline V gene, CDR1 is MNHNY and CDR2 is SVGAGI (reference sequence). With 2 bases removed from V and 2 bases from J, the gap between germline ends came to 14 bases. The CDR3 has 16 amino acids. The CDR3 DNA reads as TGTGCCAGCAGTTACCGGAAGGCGGGAAACACAGATACGCAGTATTTT. Encoded protein: CASSYRKAGNTDTQYF.

The gene calls are TRBV5-1 and TRBJ2-4; 8 bases line up with TRBD1. Germline-derived CDR1 and CDR2 are SGHRS and YFSETQ. After removal of 0 bases from V and 11 bases from J, the junction contained 10 bases not matched to a gene. The CDR3 spans 15 residues. CDR3 amino acids: CASSLGPRGQDVQYF. The CDR3 DNA reads TGCGCCAGCAGCTTGGGCCCAAGGGGACAGGACGTTCAGTACTTC.